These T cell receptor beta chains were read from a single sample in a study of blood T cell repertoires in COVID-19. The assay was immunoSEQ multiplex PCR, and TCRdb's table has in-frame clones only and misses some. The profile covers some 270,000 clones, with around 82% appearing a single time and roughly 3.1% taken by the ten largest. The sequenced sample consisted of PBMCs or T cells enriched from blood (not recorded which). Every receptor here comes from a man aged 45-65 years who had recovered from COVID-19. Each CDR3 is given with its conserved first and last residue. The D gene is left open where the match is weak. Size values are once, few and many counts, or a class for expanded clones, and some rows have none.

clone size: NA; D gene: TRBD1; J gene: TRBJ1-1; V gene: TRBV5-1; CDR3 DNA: TGCGCCAGCAGCTTGGGCCAGGGGGGTATGAACACTGAAGCTTTCTTT; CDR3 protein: CASSLGQGGMNTEAFF
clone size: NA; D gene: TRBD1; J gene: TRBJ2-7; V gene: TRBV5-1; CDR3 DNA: TGCGCCAGCAGCGGTCGGGGGACAGGGGCCTCCTACGAGCAGTACTTC; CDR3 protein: CASSGRGTGASYEQYF
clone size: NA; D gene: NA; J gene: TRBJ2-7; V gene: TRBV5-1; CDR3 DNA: TGCGCCAGCAGCTCCGACGGAGACTACGAGCAGTACTTC; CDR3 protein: CASSSDGDYEQYF
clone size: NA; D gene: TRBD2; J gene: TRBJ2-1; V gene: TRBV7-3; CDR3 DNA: TGTGCCAGCAGCTTAGGAGGGCTAGCGGGGTACAATGAGCAGTTCTTC; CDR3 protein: CASSLGGLAGYNEQFF
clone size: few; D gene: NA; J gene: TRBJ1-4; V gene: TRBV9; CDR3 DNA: TGTGCCAGCAGCGTAGAAGGAGATAATGAAAAACTGTTTTTT; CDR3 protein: CASSVEGDNEKLFF
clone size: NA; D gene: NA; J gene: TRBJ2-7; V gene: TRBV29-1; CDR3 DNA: TGCAGCGGTTGGGCCGGATACGAGCAGTACTTC; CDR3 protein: CSGWAGYEQYF
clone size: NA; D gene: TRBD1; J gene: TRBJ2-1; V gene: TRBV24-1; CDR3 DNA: TGTGCCACCAGTGTAGGGGGCCCTAGCTCCTACAATGAGCAGTTCTTC; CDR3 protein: CATSVGGPSSYNEQFF
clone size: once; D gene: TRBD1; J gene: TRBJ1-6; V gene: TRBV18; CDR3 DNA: TGTGCCAGCTCACCAAGGGACAGGGGCCGAAATTCACCCCTCCACTTT; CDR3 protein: CASSPRDRGRNSPLHF
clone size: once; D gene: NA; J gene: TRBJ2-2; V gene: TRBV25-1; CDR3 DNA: TGTGCCAGCAGTGGGCTACAGGGATTCACCGGGGAGCTGTTTTTT; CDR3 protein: CASSGLQGFTGELFF
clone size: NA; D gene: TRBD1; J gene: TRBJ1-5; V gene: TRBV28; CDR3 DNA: TGTGCCAGCAGTTCAACGGACAGGAGATATAGCAATCAGCCCCAGCATTTT; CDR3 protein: CASSSTDRRYSNQPQHF
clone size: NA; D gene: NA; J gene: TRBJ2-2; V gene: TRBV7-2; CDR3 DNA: TGTGCCAGCAGCTTAGCAAATAGGGGCGGGGAGCTGTTTTTT; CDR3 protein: CASSLANRGGELFF
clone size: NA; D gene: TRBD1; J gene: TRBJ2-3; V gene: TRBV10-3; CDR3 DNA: TGTGCCATCAGTGAGGCACCGGGACAGGGGGCAGATACGCAGTATTTT; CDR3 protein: CAISEAPGQGADTQYF
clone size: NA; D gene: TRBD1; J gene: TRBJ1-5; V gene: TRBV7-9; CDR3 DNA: TGTGCCAGCAGCCCAGGGACAGCGAATCAGCCCCAGCATTTT; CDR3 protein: CASSPGTANQPQHF
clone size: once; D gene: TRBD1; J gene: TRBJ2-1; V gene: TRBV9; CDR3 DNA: TGTGCCAGCAGCGTAGACAGGGGGAATGAGCAGTTCTTC; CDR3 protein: CASSVDRGNEQFF
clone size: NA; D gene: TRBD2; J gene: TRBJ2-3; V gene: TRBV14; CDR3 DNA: TGTGCCAGCAGCCACGGGACTAGCGGGAGGGCCATGGCAGATACGCAGTATTTT; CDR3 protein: CASSHGTSGRAMADTQYF
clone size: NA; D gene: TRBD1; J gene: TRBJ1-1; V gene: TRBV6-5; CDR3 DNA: TGTGCCAGCAGAAGGGACAGTTGGAACACTGAAGCTTTCTTT; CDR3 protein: CASRRDSWNTEAFF
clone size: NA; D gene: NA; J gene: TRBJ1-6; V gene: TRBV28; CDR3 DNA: TGTGCCAGCAGTTTAGGCAGGGGCCGCCTCTATAATTCACCCCTCCACTTT; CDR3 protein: CASSLGRGRLYNSPLHF
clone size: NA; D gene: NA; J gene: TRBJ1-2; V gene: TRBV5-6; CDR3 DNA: TGTGCCAGCACCCCGCCCGGGAATTCTGCCTATGGCTACACCTTC; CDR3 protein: CASTPPGNSAYGYTF
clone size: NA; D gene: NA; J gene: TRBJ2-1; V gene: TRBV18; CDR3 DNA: TGTGCCAGCTCACCCTTCGTGGCCTATAGCCTCAATGAGCAGTTCTTC; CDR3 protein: CASSPFVAYSLNEQFF
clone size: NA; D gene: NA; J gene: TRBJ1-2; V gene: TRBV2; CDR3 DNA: TGTGCCAGCAGGGGCGGGGGGTATGGCTACACCTTC; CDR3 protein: CASRGGGYGYTF
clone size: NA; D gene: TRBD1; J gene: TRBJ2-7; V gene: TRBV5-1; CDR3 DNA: TGCGCCAGCAGCTTGGAGGGGACAGGGAACTACGAGCAGTACTTC; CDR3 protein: CASSLEGTGNYEQYF
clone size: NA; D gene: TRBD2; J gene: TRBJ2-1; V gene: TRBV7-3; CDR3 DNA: TGTGCCAGCAGCTTAAGTGCTAGCGGGGGACCCACTCACAATGAGCAGTTCTTC; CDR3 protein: CASSLSASGGPTHNEQFF
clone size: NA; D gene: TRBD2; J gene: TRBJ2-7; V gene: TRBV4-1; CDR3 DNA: TGCGCCAGCAGCCAAACTAGCGGGGCCTACGAGCAGTACTTC; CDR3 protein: CASSQTSGAYEQYF
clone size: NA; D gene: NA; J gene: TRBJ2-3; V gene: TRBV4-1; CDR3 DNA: TGCGCCAGCAGCTACGGGACTGTCACAGATACGCAGTATTTT; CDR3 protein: CASSYGTVTDTQYF
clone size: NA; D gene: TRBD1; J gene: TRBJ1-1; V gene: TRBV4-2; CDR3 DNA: TGTGCCAGCAGCCTCCCGACAGGGGGCACTGAAGCTTTCTTT; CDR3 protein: CASSLPTGGTEAFF
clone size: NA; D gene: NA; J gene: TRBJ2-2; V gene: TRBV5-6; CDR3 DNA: TGTGCCAGCAGATATGTCCGCGGGGAGCTGTTTTTT; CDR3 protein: CASRYVRGELFF
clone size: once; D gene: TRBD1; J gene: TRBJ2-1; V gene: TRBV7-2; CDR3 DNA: TGTGCCAGCAGCGACGGACAGGGGGCTGGGCAGTTCTTC; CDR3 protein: CASSDGQGAGQFF
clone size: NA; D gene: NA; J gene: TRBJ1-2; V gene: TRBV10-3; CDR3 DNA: TGTGCCATCAGTGTAGGAGAGGGCTACACCTTC; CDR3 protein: CAISVGEGYTF
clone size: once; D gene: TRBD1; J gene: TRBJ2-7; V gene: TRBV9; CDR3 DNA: TGTGCCAGCAGCGTTGGACAGGCAAGCTCCTACGAGCAGTACTTC; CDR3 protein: CASSVGQASSYEQYF
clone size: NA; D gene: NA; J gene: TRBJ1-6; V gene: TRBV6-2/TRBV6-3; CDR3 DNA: TGTGCCAGCAGTTTGACCCCCCTAGCCCTCCACTTT; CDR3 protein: CASSLTPLALHF
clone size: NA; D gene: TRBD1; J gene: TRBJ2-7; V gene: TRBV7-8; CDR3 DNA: TGTGCCAGCAGCTTACGGGGACAGGCGACCCCCTACGAGCAGTACTTC; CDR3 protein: CASSLRGQATPYEQYF
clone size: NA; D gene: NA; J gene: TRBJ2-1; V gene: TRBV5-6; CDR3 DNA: TGTGCCAGCATCCGGGATCGGGGTGAGCAGTTCTTC; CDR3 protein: CASIRDRGEQFF
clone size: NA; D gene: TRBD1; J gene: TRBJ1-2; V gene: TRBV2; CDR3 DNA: TGTGCCAGCAGTGGGGACAGGGGAAACTATGGCTACACCTTC; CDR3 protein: CASSGDRGNYGYTF
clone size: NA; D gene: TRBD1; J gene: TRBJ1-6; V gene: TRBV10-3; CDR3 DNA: TGTGCCATCAGTGAGGGACAGGGGGATAATTCACCCCTCCACTTT; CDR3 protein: CAISEGQGDNSPLHF
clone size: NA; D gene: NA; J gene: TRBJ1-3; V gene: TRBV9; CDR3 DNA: TGTGCCAGCAGCGAGGCGGGTAGAGCTGGAAACACCATATATTTT; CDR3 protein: CASSEAGRAGNTIYF
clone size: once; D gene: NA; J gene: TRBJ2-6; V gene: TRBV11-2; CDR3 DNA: TGTGCCAGCAGCTTAGAAGGGGGGGTGGGCGCTGGGGCCAACGTCCTGACTTTC; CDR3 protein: CASSLEGGVGAGANVLTF
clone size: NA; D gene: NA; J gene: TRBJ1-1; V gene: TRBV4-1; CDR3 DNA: TGCGCCAGCAGCCAAGATTACATTCCCGAAGCTTTCTTT; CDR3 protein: CASSQDYIPEAFF
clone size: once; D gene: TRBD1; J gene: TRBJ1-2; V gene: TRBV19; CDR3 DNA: TGTGCCAGTAATCGAGGCAGGGGGGTGACCTTC; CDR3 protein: CASNRGRGVTF